This T cell receptor beta chain was recorded in a study of human thymus T cells. Thymus tissue for the work was resected from patients undergoing corrective heart surgery. Corrective surgery for congenital heart defects was being performed on the healthy Finnish infants who served as donors. Study results and limitations: Apparent skewing of V and J gene usage characterized both thymic and blood repertoires. Unrelated individuals reportedly shared highly overlapping thymic TCR repertoires.

TCRdb keeps only in-frame clones here, not all; method: immunoSEQ multiplex PCR. In the table there are 100,000 to 150,000 clones, around 94% of which are singletons. Germline CDR1 is SGHTA and CDR2 is FQGNSA. The V and J ends lost 5 bases and 5 bases, in that order; junction bases with no gene match: 8. The CDR3 runs 15 residues. In the case of this clone: Its target is not known.

The chain combines TRBV7-2 with TRBJ2-5, with 10 positions matching TRBD2. Material: thymus tissue. This receptor was identified in a boy in the first two years of life with a congenital heart defect but otherwise immunologically healthy. CDR3 loop: CASSKLAGIWETQYF. Here the CDR3 DNA reads TGTGCCAGCAGCAAACTAGCGGGGATTTGGGAGACCCAGTACTTC. Looking up the rest from reference TRBV7-2 and TRBJ2-5 gives the full variable domain: GAGVSQSPSNKVTEKGKDVELRCDPISGHTALYWYRQSLGQGLEFLIYFQGNSAPDKSGLPSDRFSAERTGGSVSTLTIQRTQQEDSAVYLCASSKLAGIWETQYFGPGTRLLVL.